One T cell receptor beta chain is described in this entry. Its specificity is not known. This entry is derived from a study of vaccination effects on CD4 cells after COVID-19. Per the germline V gene, CDR1 is SGHRS and CDR2 is YFSETQ. The V end lost 0 bases, the J end lost 3 bases, and 7 bases lay between the germline ends. The CDR3 contains 14 residues. Assay: immunoSEQ multiplex PCR; the TCRdb copy retains only in-frame clones and omits some. The table shows roughly 50,000 clones, with roughly 73% occurring only once. With the ViraFEST assay, the study expanded antigen-specific CD4+ T cells using viral peptide pools, then sequenced them. When roughly eleven days of culture had elapsed, CD4+ T cells were isolated. None of the vaccinated had previously contracted SARS-CoV-2, and their nucleocapsid antibodies tested negative.

V is TRBV5-1 and J is TRBJ1-5; D not certain. This TCR derives from a human donor who received a COVID-19 vaccine. The specimen was CD4+ T cells from PBMCs cultured with HCoV-OC43 spike peptides, collected before COVID-19 vaccination. Subset: HCoV-OC43 spike overlapping peptide pool stimulation. The CDR3, as DNA: TGCGCCAGCAGCTTGGGGGCCAACAATCAGCCCCAGCATTTT. Its protein is CASSLGANNQPQHF.